This entry describes one TCR beta chain. TCRdb's table, derived via immunoSEQ multiplex PCR, lists solely in-frame clones and lacks some. The sample includes 15,000 to 20,000 clones, around 72% of them seen just once. This sample was included in a study of PD-1 and CTLA-4 blockade in melanoma. This TCR came from a human donor with melanoma. The starting material was CD8+ T cells from peripheral blood, obtained before anti-PD-1 treatment.

CDR3 sequence reads: CASSGKGTDSPLHF. The CDR3 region has the DNA TGCGCCAGCAGCGGAAAGGGTACAGATTCACCCCTCCACTTT. This sequence joins TRBV4-1 and TRBJ1-6, with no clear D. Germline V gene lookup returns CDR1 MGHRA and CDR2 YSYEKL. V dropped 5 bases and J dropped 8 bases, with 13 bases sitting between them. The CDR3 has 14 residues.